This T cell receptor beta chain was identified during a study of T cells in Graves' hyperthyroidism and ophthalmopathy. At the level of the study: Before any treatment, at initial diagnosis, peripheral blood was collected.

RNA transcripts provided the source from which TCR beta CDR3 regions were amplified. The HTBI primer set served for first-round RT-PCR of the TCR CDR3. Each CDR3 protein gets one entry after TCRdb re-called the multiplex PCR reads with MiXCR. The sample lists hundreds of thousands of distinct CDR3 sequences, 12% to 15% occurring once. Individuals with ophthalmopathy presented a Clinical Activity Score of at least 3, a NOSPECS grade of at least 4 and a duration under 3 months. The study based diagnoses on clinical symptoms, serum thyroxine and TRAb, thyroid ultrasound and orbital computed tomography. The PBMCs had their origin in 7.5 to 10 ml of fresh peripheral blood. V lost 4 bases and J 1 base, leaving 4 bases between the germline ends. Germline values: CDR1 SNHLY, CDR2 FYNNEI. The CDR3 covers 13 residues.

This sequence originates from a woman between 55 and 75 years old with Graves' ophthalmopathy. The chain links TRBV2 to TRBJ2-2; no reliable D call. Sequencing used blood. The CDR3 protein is CASSGGNTGELFF. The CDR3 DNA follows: TGTGCCAGCAGTGGTGGGAACACCGGGGAGCTGTTTTTT.